Shown below are 25 T cell receptor beta chains from a single sample sequenced in a study of OX40 agonist ivuxolimab in advanced cancers. Libraries came from the immunoSEQ multiplex PCR assay. Sourced from immuneACCESS, this table was stored by TCRdb with only in-frame sequences that have V and J called. A share of the clones is absent; for the studies checked, an unresolved V gene accounts for under half, and the remainder has no known explanation. This sample is represented by about 76,000 clones; approximately 80% of them were singletons. Of the sample, 6.9% is held by the ten largest clones. This specimen consisted of CD4+ or CD8+ T cells sorted from blood, obtained in a trial of the OX40 agonist ivuxolimab. Receptors originate from an adult with an advanced solid tumor such as melanoma, head and neck, liver or kidney cancer.

CDR3 sequence reads: CASSYSDEKLFF. CDR3 DNA sequence: TGTGCCAGCAGTTACTCGGATGAAAAACTGTTTTTT. This chain links TRBV6-6 with TRBJ1-4; D ambiguous. From germline, CDR1 is MNHNY and CDR2 SVGAGI (reference sequence). This CDR3 has 12 amino acids. V lost 0 bases and J 6 bases, leaving 2 bases between the germline ends.

The chain combines TRBV5-1 with TRBJ2-7, with D perhaps matching TRBD2 (6 bases). Trimming pared 3 bases from V and 2 bases from J, leaving 6 bases between. The CDR3 covers 12 residues. The germline CDR1 and CDR2 sequences are SGHRS and YFSETQ. The CDR3 DNA follows: TGCGCCAGCAGCTGGGGGGCCTACGAGCAGTACTTC. It specifies CASSWGAYEQYF.

The rearrangement uses TRBV7-8 and TRBJ1-4, with D maybe TRBD1 (6 bases). CDR3 length: 18 amino acids. Germline CDR1 SGHVS, CDR2 FQNEAQ. Trimming left V 1 base short and J 2 bases short, with 17 bases between. CDR3 region: CASSLVLGALFTNEKLFF. The CDR3 nucleotides are TGTGCCAGCAGCTTAGTGTTGGGGGCCCTCTTTACTAATGAAAAACTGTTTTTT.

J is TRBJ2-1 and V is TRBV29-1; no clear D gene. CDR1 SQVTM and CDR2 ANQGSEA come from the germline V gene. Trimming cost V 0 bases and J 12 bases, with 3 bases left between them. The length of the CDR3 is 9 residues. CDR3 sequence reads: CSVEEGQFF. DNA for the CDR3: TGCAGCGTTGAAGAAGGGCAGTTCTTC.

The chain uses TRBV5-4 and TRBJ1-2; D is uncertain. The germline V gene has CDR1 SGHNT and CDR2 YYREEE (reference sequence). This CDR3 spans 14 amino acids. Trimming removed 4 bases at V and 5 bases at J, with 15 bases between. CDR3 sequence (DNA): TGTGCCAGCAGCCCTCTTAGGCAGGATTATGGCTACACCTTC. Protein: CASSPLRQDYGYTF.

The chain links TRBV9 to TRBJ1-1, with TRBD1 as a possible D gene (5 bases). CDR3 length: 15 amino acids. Trimming removed 4 bases at V and 0 bases at J, with 13 bases between. Germline V gene sequence: CDR1 SGDLS, CDR2 YYNGEE. The CDR3 here is CASSSRQSMNTEAFF. The CDR3 DNA sequence: TGTGCCAGCAGCTCCCGACAGAGCATGAACACTGAAGCTTTCTTT.

The rearrangement links TRBV7-2 to TRBJ1-5, with D possibly matching TRBD1 (5 bases). The length of the CDR3 is 14 residues. Trimming took 8 bases from V and 0 from J, leaving 11 bases between them. Germline CDR1 and CDR2: SGHTA and FQGNSA. CDR3 in amino acids: CASSRDSSNQPQHF. CDR3 bases: TGTGCCAGCTCCCGCGACAGTAGCAATCAGCCCCAGCATTTT. Together with reference TRBV7-2 and TRBJ1-5, the CDR3 gives the full variable domain: GAGVSQSPSNKVTEKGKDVELRCDPISGHTALYWYRQSLGQGLEFLIYFQGNSAPDKSGLPSDRFSAERTGGSVSTLTIQRTQQEDSAVYLCASSRDSSNQPQHFGDGTRLSIL.

V is TRBV25-1 and J is TRBJ1-4; TRBD1 aligns across 10 bases. Germline values: CDR1 MGHDK, CDR2 SYGVNS. V shed 4 bases and J 3 bases; nucleotides not matched to a gene: 8. This CDR3 contains 17 residues. The CDR3 region is CASSGRQGALPNEKLFF. CDR3 DNA sequence: TGTGCCAGCAGTGGAAGACAGGGGGCTCTCCCTAATGAAAAACTGTTTTTT.

The chain recombines TRBV9 with TRBJ1-3; no reliable D call. Germline CDR1 is SGDLS and CDR2 is YYNGEE. The CDR3 covers 16 residues. Trimming removed 4 bases at V and 3 bases at J, with 17 bases between. The chain's CDR3 is CASSPSGRAFGNTIYF. CDR3 nucleotides: TGTGCCAGCAGCCCCTCCGGAAGGGCTTTTGGAAACACCATATATTTT. Using reference TRBV9 and TRBJ1-3 for the parts outside the CDR3, the full variable domain is DSGVTQTPKHLITATGQRVTLRCSPRSGDLSVYWYQQSLDQGLQFLIQYYNGEERAKGNILERFSAQQFPDLHSELNLSSLELGDSALYFCASSPSGRAFGNTIYFGEGSWLTVV.

CDR3 nucleotides: TGCGCCAGCAGCTGGGGAGGGTCCCTCACAGATACGCAGTATTTT. Protein product: CASSWGGSLTDTQYF. The rearrangement links TRBV5-1 to TRBJ2-3; 7 nucleotides agree with TRBD2. The V segment lost 3 bases and the J segment 2 bases; nucleotides outside the gene matches: 6. Per germline, CDR1 SGHRS and CDR2 YFSETQ. CDR3 length: 15 amino acids.

This chain uses TRBV2 with TRBJ2-7; 8 nucleotides match TRBD1. The germline V gene encodes CDR1 SNHLY and CDR2 FYNNEI. This CDR3 region has 13 residues. V was pared by 6 bases and J by 6 bases, with 7 bases of the junction left unmatched. The CDR3 DNA follows: TGTGCCAGCAGGAGGACAGGGTTGAGCGAGCAGTACTTC. Translating gives CASRRTGLSEQYF.

J is TRBJ1-1 and V is TRBV5-1, with 7 bases matching TRBD1. V shed 2 bases and J 1 base; nucleotides not matched to a gene: 5. The CDR3 runs 15 residues. CDR1 and CDR2 from the germline V gene are SGHRS and YFSETQ. CDR3 region: CASSLEGQANTEAFF. CDR3 DNA sequence: TGCGCCAGCAGCTTAGAAGGACAGGCGAACACTGAAGCTTTCTTT.

The rearrangement uses TRBV7-9 and TRBJ2-5; 9 bases line up with TRBD2. Losses at the gene ends were 3 bases for V and 1 base for J; bases not matched to a gene: 3. CDR1 is SEHNR, CDR2 FQNEAQ, per germline (reference sequence). This CDR3 spans 15 amino acids. The CDR3 sequence: CASSFAGGIQETQYF. The CDR3 DNA reads TGTGCCAGCAGCTTTGCGGGGGGGATCCAAGAGACCCAGTACTTC.

This chain uses TRBV28 with TRBJ1-5, with TRBD1 as a possible D gene (5 bases). The ends were cut back, 3 bases at V and 6 bases at J, with 15 bases in the middle. This CDR3 has 15 amino acids. Germline CDR1 MDHEN, CDR2 SYDVKM. CDR3: CASSFRRVFGQPQHF. The CDR3 nucleotides are TGTGCCAGCAGTTTCCGCAGGGTCTTCGGTCAGCCCCAGCATTTT.

The chain uses TRBV27 and TRBJ2-3; 7 positions match TRBD1. J gave up 1 base and V 3 bases, and 10 bases lay outside the gene matches. This CDR3 comprises 17 residues. Germline CDR1 and CDR2: MNHEY and SMNVEV (reference sequence). The CDR3 bases are TGTGCCAGCAGTTTTGTCTATTGGGACAGACGCACAGATACGCAGTATTTT. Its translation: CASSFVYWDRRTDTQYF.

On this clone: An end of the junction differs from the germline gene, which may be a read error. The chain carries TRBV28 and TRBJ1-2, with 11 bases that match TRBD1. The germline V gene has CDR1 MDHEN and CDR2 SYDVKM. CDR3 length: 17 residues. The CDR3 loop reads CASIDVDRGRANYGYIF. The DNA for the CDR3 is TGTGCCAGCATCGATGTGGACAGGGGGCGAGCTAACTATGGCTACATCTTC.

This chain connects TRBV11-3 to TRBJ1-1, with a possible D match to TRBD1 (5 bases). Germline V gene sequence: CDR1 SGHNT, CDR2 YENEEA. Trimming removed 5 bases at V and 1 base at J, with 8 bases between. The CDR3 sequence is 13 residues long. The CDR3 loop is CASSVQANTEAFF. CDR3 sequence (DNA): TGTGCCAGCAGCGTACAGGCGAACACTGAAGCTTTCTTT.

The rearrangement uses TRBV4-1 and TRBJ1-2, with D possibly being TRBD1 (5 bases). Germline V gene sequence: CDR1 MGHRA, CDR2 YSYEKL. The V end was cut by 0 bases, the J end by 7 bases, with 15 bases between. The CDR3 spans 15 residues. CDR3 loop: CASSQEARARGGYTF. The CDR3 DNA is TGCGCCAGCAGCCAAGAGGCCAGGGCGAGAGGTGGCTACACCTTC.

The gene calls are TRBV29-1 and TRBJ1-4, with 9 bases that match TRBD1. The germline V gene encodes CDR1 SQVTM and CDR2 ANQGSEA. This CDR3 has 13 amino acids. With V trimmed by 3 bases and J by 11 bases, 7 bases remained unmatched. CDR3 in amino acids: CSVEEQGARKLFF. CDR3 in DNA: TGCAGCGTTGAGGAACAGGGGGCGCGGAAACTGTTTTTT.

This clone was seen just once. The rearrangement uses TRBV5-1 and TRBJ2-7, with 7 nucleotides matching TRBD1. V lost 0 bases to trimming and J lost 2 bases; unmatched junction nucleotides: 2. Looked up from germline, CDR1 is SGHRS and CDR2 is YFSETQ. The CDR3 is made up of 14 amino acids. CDR3: CASSLAGTAYEQYF. CDR3 nucleotide sequence: TGCGCCAGCAGCTTGGCCGGGACAGCCTACGAGCAGTACTTC.

The chain links TRBV5-4 to TRBJ1-1; no definite D call. Trimming took off 1 base at V and 0 bases at J, with 4 bases between the two ends. Germline CDR1 and CDR2: SGHNT and YYREEE (reference sequence). The CDR3 has 13 amino acids. This chain's CDR3 is CASSLTVNTEAFF. In nucleotides, the CDR3 is TGTGCCAGCAGCTTGACAGTGAACACTGAAGCTTTCTTT.

This rearrangement joins TRBV9 to TRBJ1-1; possible D gene TRBD1, 5 bases. The V end lost 4 bases, the J end lost 5 bases, and 18 bases lay between the germline ends. CDR1 SGDLS and CDR2 YYNGEE come from the germline V gene. CDR3 length: 15 residues. Here the CDR3 DNA reads TGTGCCAGCAGCCGGGTGACAGCGGGTGATACTGAAGCTTTCTTT. This sequence encodes CASSRVTAGDTEAFF.

The V gene is TRBV5-4, the J gene TRBJ1-2, with D unresolved. The germline CDR1 and CDR2 sequences are SGHNT and YYREEE (reference sequence). The CDR3 spans 14 residues. V lost 4 bases to trimming and J lost 2 bases, with 12 bases between them. CDR3 nucleotide sequence: TGTGCCAGCAGCCGTGAGGGCCCCAACTATGGCTACACCTTC. Residues: CASSREGPNYGYTF. Together with reference TRBV5-4 and TRBJ1-2, the CDR3 gives the full variable domain: ETGVTQSPTHLIKTRGQQVTLRCSSQSGHNTVSWYQQALGQGPQFIFQYYREEENGRGNFPPRFSGLQFPNYSSELNVNALELDDSALYLCASSREGPNYGYTFGSGTRLTVV.

The genes are TRBV4-3 and TRBJ1-6, with 7 bases aligning to TRBD1. CDR1 and CDR2 (germline): LGHNA, YSLEER. The junction had 4 bases not matched to a gene; V was cut back by 2 bases and J by 3 bases. This CDR3 contains 16 residues. CDR3 sequence: CASSQSGQLYNSPLHF. Here the CDR3 DNA reads TGCGCCAGCAGCCAATCGGGACAGCTCTATAATTCACCCCTCCACTTT.

With regard to this clone: Relative to the germline gene, one junction end is altered; a read error may explain this. The rearrangement uses TRBV7-9 and TRBJ2-4; D ambiguous. The CDR3 covers 12 residues. Germline V CDR1 and CDR2: SEHNR, FQNEAQ (reference sequence). The DNA of the CDR3 is TGTGCCAGCAGCTTAGCCAACAACATTCAGTACTTC. It encodes CASSLANNIQYF. Filled out from reference TRBV7-9 and TRBJ2-4, the complete variable domain reads DTGVSQNPRHKITKRGQNVTFRCDPISEHNRLYWYRQTLGQGPEFLTYFQNEAQLEKSRLLSDRFSAERPKGSFSTLEIQRTEQGDSAMYLCASSLANNIQYFGAGTRLSVL.